The 25 T cell receptor beta chains listed next were all sequenced from one sample in a study of blood T cells in healthy people across ages. The second PCR ran about 6 to 11 cycles with a sample-barcoded 5' primer and J-beta primers. MiXCR was run by TCRdb on the 5' RACE reads, yielding one entry per CDR3 protein. The table records roughly 1.5 million distinct CDR3 sequences, less than 45% of them present only once. The sequenced sample consisted of blood. These receptors were obtained from a woman aged 18-29 years in good health.

This rearrangement joins TRBV4-1 to TRBJ1-6, with a possible D match to TRBD1 (5 bases). CDR3 length equals 14 residues. From germline, CDR1 is MGHRA and CDR2 YSYEKL. Trimming took 2 bases from V and 10 from J, leaving 12 bases between them. CDR3 nucleotide sequence: TGCGCCAGCAGCCAACGGACGGAGGGGTCACCCCTCCACTTT. Its translation: CASSQRTEGSPLHF.

This chain uses TRBV20-1 with TRBJ2-1; TRBD2 aligns across 10 bases. Germline CDR1 and CDR2: DFQATT and SNEGSKA (reference sequence). This CDR3 has 15 residues. V was clipped by 3 bases and J by 5 bases; unmatched bases: 7. DNA of the CDR3: TGCAGTGCTAGGACCCCGGGACTAGCGCACAATGAGCAGTTCTTC. Protein sequence: CSARTPGLAHNEQFF.

V and J are TRBV27 and TRBJ2-7; D is uncertain. Between the trimmed V and J ends, which lost 2 bases and 6 bases, there was a span of 14 bases. The germline V gene has CDR1 MNHEY and CDR2 SMNVEV (reference sequence). This CDR3 comprises 14 residues. CDR3: CASSLGPVKGEQYF. In DNA, the CDR3 is TGTGCCAGCAGTTTAGGCCCGGTAAAGGGCGAGCAGTACTTC.

The rearrangement links TRBV6-6 to TRBJ2-5, with D perhaps assigned TRBD1 or TRBD2 (5 bases each). This CDR3 is built from 11 residues. V was cut by 10 bases and J by 13 bases, with 19 bases left in between. CDR1 is MNHNY, CDR2 SVGAGI, per germline (reference sequence). CDR3 nucleotide sequence: TGTGCCACCGGGGCTAGCTTAATTCGGTACTTC. Its protein is CATGASLIRYF.

The chain links TRBV28 to TRBJ2-5; 9 nucleotides match TRBD1. The CDR3 has 15 amino acids. Germline CDR1 reads MDHEN; CDR2 reads SYDVKM. Trimming at V came to 5 bases and at J to 5 bases, leaving 9 bases not matched to a gene. This CDR3 reads CASSPGQGLFETQYF. CDR3 nucleotides: TGTGCCAGCAGTCCGGGACAGGGTTTATTTGAGACCCAGTACTTC.

The CDR3 DNA reads TGTGCCAGCTCACCACCAATCTTCGAGACCCAGTACTTC. It translates to CASSPPIFETQYF. The chain uses TRBV18 and TRBJ2-5; D gene unclear. The germline V and J ends were trimmed by 0 bases and 5 bases, with 7 bases remaining between them. The length of the CDR3 is 13 residues. Germline CDR1 KGHSH, CDR2 LQKENI.

The chain links TRBV4-1 to TRBJ1-5; D is uncertain. The CDR3 contains 13 residues. Trimming took off 0 bases at V and 7 bases at J, with 7 bases between the two ends. Germline CDR1 is MGHRA and CDR2 is YSYEKL. The CDR3 bases are TGCGCCAGCAGCCAAGAGTTGAGGCAGCCCCAGCATTTT. Translating it yields CASSQELRQPQHF.

In its sample, this clonotype was seen a few times. The V and J genes are TRBV14 and TRBJ2-3; tentatively, D is TRBD2 (6 bases). V was pared by 2 bases and J by 8 bases, with 14 bases between. The V gene's germline CDR1 is SGHDN and CDR2 FVKESK. This CDR3 has 14 amino acids. The CDR3 DNA reads TGTGCCAGCAGCCAAATGGGCGGGGCTGCTACGCAGTATTTT. Protein: CASSQMGGAATQYF.

The rearrangement links TRBV4-2 to TRBJ2-5; either TRBD1 or TRBD2 may fit D (6 bases each). Germline-derived CDR1 and CDR2 are LGHNA and YNFKEQ. CDR3 length: 16 amino acids. V was clipped by 7 bases and J by 5 bases, with 23 bases between them. The CDR3 loop reads CASTSLRGEVGETQYF. CDR3 sequence (DNA): TGTGCCAGCACTTCGTTAAGGGGGGAGGTTGGGGAGACCCAGTACTTC.

This clonotype turned up a few times. The V and J genes are TRBV20-1 and TRBJ1-6; D uncertain. Germline CDR1 and CDR2: DFQATT and SNEGSKA (reference sequence). CDR3 length: 15 amino acids. V lost 3 bases to trimming and J lost 7 bases, with 16 bases between them. CDR3 sequence reads: CSAREVGRPNSPLHF. CDR3 coding DNA: TGCAGTGCTAGGGAGGTCGGGAGGCCAAATTCACCCCTCCACTTT.

For this clonotype: The junction and the germline gene differ at one end; a read error may be behind it. The chain combines TRBV20-1 with TRBJ2-5, with 8 positions matching TRBD2. CDR3 length equals 14 residues. Looked up from germline, CDR1 is DFQATT and CDR2 is SNEGSKA (reference sequence). Here the CDR3 reads CSARDTSGTEAQYF. The CDR3 nucleotides read TGCAGTGCTAGAGATACTAGCGGTACAGAGGCCCAGTACTTC.

This CDR3 reads CASSLFGQGVPYGYTF. CDR3 in DNA: TGTGCCAGCAGCCTATTCGGACAGGGGGTACCCTATGGCTACACCTTC. V is TRBV11-2 and J is TRBJ1-2; 10 nucleotides agree with TRBD1. The CDR3 sequence is 16 residues long. V lost 5 bases, J lost 4 bases, and 10 bases stayed unmatched. Germline lookup yields CDR1 SGHAT and CDR2 FQNNGV.

This rearrangement joins TRBV5-1 to TRBJ2-3; D might be TRBD2 (6 bases). The germline V gene encodes CDR1 SGHRS and CDR2 YFSETQ. V shed 7 bases and J shed 0 bases, with 12 bases lying between them. This CDR3 comprises 14 residues. The CDR3 sequence: CASLPGTSTDTQYF. The CDR3 DNA sequence: TGCGCCAGCCTTCCGGGGACTAGCACAGATACGCAGTATTTT.

The chain employs TRBV12-3 or TRBV12-4 and TRBJ2-7; a possible D gene is TRBD2 (6 bases). The CDR3 runs 14 residues. Between the trimmed V and J ends, which lost 5 bases and 3 bases, there was a span of 14 bases. CDR3 DNA: TGTGCCAGCAGTGCGGGACTCCTCATCTACGAGCAGTACTTC. Amino acid sequence: CASSAGLLIYEQYF.

This clonotype has only a few counts. V usage is TRBV18 and J usage is TRBJ1-5, with D hard to call. This CDR3 has 15 amino acids. Trimming cost V 2 bases and J 4 bases, with 12 bases left between them. Germline CDR1 KGHSH, CDR2 LQKENI. In DNA form, the CDR3 reads TGTGCCAGCTCACCATCCGTAGGGAGAAATCAGCCCCAGCATTTT. Amino acid sequence: CASSPSVGRNQPQHF.

As concerns this clonotype: This may stem from a read error, because a much larger clone lies one nucleotide away. The rearrangement joins TRBV29-1 to TRBJ2-1; the match to TRBD2 covers 13 bases. The J call is doubtful: the DNA matches TRBJ2-7 better. The germline V gene encodes CDR1 SQVTM and CDR2 ANQGSEA. The CDR3 contains 13 residues. CDR3 sequence reads: CSAGLAGANEQYF. The CDR3 DNA follows: TGCAGCGCTGGACTAGCGGGAGCCAATGAGCAGTACTTC.

The V call is TRBV4-3, the J call TRBJ2-2; D possibly matches TRBD1 or TRBD2 (5 bases each). Germline V gene lookup returns CDR1 LGHNA and CDR2 YSLEER. Trimming shortened V by 0 bases and J by 10 bases, and 12 bases separated the two germline ends. The CDR3 has 14 residues. CDR3 in amino acids: CASSQDQMGEELFF. The CDR3 DNA reads as TGCGCCAGCAGCCAAGATCAAATGGGGGAGGAGCTGTTTTTT.

This sequence joins TRBV12-3 or TRBV12-4 and TRBJ1-6, with 9 bases aligning to TRBD1. CDR3 length: 14 amino acids. After removal of 9 bases from V and 8 bases from J, the junction contained 8 bases not matched to a gene. The chain's CDR3 is CASRGQGVYSPLHF. The CDR3 coding sequence is TGTGCCAGTAGGGGACAGGGCGTCTATTCACCCCTCCACTTT.

This clonotype was seen a few times. The V and J genes are TRBV5-1 and TRBJ2-3; 10 bases are a match to TRBD2. The CDR3 spans 17 residues. Germline CDR1 SGHRS, CDR2 YFSETQ. Unmatched junction bases numbered 8, after V lost 0 bases and J lost 4 bases. The CDR3 is CASSLGMLAGVSDTQYF. As DNA, the CDR3 is TGCGCCAGCAGCTTGGGAATGCTAGCGGGAGTTTCAGATACGCAGTATTTT.

The chain employs TRBV4-3 and TRBJ2-3; the match to TRBD2 covers 7 bases. CDR1 is LGHNA, CDR2 YSLEER, per germline. With V trimmed by 4 bases and J by 3 bases, 10 bases remained unmatched. CDR3 length: 16 amino acids. The CDR3 region is CASSLYSGGLTDTQYF. In DNA form, the CDR3 reads TGCGCCAGCAGCCTTTACTCGGGGGGTCTGACAGATACGCAGTATTTT.

V gene TRBV2 combines with J gene TRBJ1-1; no firm D call. The CDR3 contains 17 residues. The germline CDR1 and CDR2 sequences are SNHLY and FYNNEI. Deletions cut 3 bases from V and 5 bases from J, with 22 bases between. This chain's CDR3 is CASSDYRSPPMRTEAFF. The CDR3 nucleotides are TGTGCCAGCAGTGATTATCGTTCACCCCCGATGAGGACTGAAGCTTTCTTT.

V and J are TRBV7-2 and TRBJ2-6, with no clear D. The CDR3 runs to 19 residues. In germline, CDR1 is SGHTA, CDR2 FQGNSA. Trimming took off 1 base at V and 0 bases at J, with 16 bases between the two ends. The DNA for the CDR3 is TGTGCCAGCAGCTTAGATAGCAGCCCCTATGCCTCTGGGGCCAACGTCCTGACTTTC. Protein: CASSLDSSPYASGANVLTF.

This clonotype was observed a few times. The rearrangement joins TRBV20-1 to TRBJ2-5; the D gene is possibly TRBD1 (6 bases). The CDR3 spans 14 residues. Germline CDR1 is DFQATT and CDR2 is SNEGSKA (reference sequence). V was clipped by 0 bases and J by 5 bases, with 13 bases between them. DNA for the CDR3: TGCAGTGCTAGAGATGCTGCAGGGGTTGAGACCCAGTACTTC. Protein sequence: CSARDAAGVETQYF.

There are a few counts of this clonotype. The rearrangement uses TRBV3-1 and TRBJ1-2; D is ambiguous. The germline gives CDR1 LGHDT, CDR2 YNNKEL (reference sequence). The V end was cut by 5 bases, the J end by 7 bases, with 8 bases between. CDR3 size: 11 residues. Written as DNA, the CDR3 is TGTGCCAGCAGCTACTTCTCTGGCTACACCTTC. Translating it yields CASSYFSGYTF.

J is TRBJ2-2 and V is TRBV3-1; unclear D gene. Germline V CDR1 and CDR2: LGHDT, YNNKEL (reference sequence). The V end lost 6 bases, the J end lost 7 bases, and 9 bases lay between the germline ends. This CDR3 is 12 amino acids long. The CDR3 DNA sequence: TGTGCCAGCAGAGCCCTTTTCGGGGAGCTGTTTTTT. It is translated as CASRALFGELFF.